This T cell receptor (beta chain) was identified in a study of T cell responses to AZD1222 COVID-19 vaccine. As concerns this clone: What it binds is not known.

Study findings and constraints: Clonal diversity was possibly underestimated, and white British individuals and females predominated among donors.

In germline, CDR1 is SGHRS, CDR2 YFSETQ. V shed 4 bases and J shed 6 bases, with 14 bases lying between them. The length of the CDR3 is 14 residues. Clones were read by immunoSEQ multiplex PCR, and TCRdb kept only the in-frame ones, dropping some. The sample carries roughly 130,000 clones, 94% recorded once. The chain employs TRBV5-1 and TRBJ2-1, with D unresolved. The sequenced sample was peripheral blood, obtained on day 0 of AZD1222 vaccination. The sequence was obtained from an adult in good health. In DNA, the CDR3 is TGCGCCAGCAGCCCAACGGGCCTCCCCAATGAGCAGTTCTTC. Translated, it gives CASSPTGLPNEQFF.